These T cell receptor beta chains were read from a single sample in a study of tumor-infiltrating lymphocytes in oesophageal squamous cell carcinoma. Each CDR3 protein gets one entry after TCRdb re-called the PCR reads with MiXCR. The sample holds about 12,000 distinct CDR3 sequences; about three fifths are singletons and the top ten take 32%. The sequenced material came from esophageal tumor tissue. Receptor source: a female donor with esophageal squamous cell carcinoma. The CDR3 runs from the conserved cysteine through the conserved F or W. D genes are given only for firm matches. Clone size is shown for a subset of rows, as once, few, many or a class of expanded clone.

TRBV7-6	NA	NA	TRBJ2-5	TGTGCCAGCAGCTTAAGGGCTGTCGCCTACAATGAGCAGTACTTC	CASSLRAVAYNEQYF
TRBV27	TRBD1	many	TRBJ1-6	TGTGCCAGCAGTTCCATCACAGGGGTGAGCTCCTATAATTCACCCCTCCACTTT	CASSSITGVSSYNSPLHF
TRBV7-2	TRBD2	large	TRBJ2-1	TGTGCCAGCAGCGTCACTAGCGGGGTTAACAATGAGCAGTTCTTC	CASSVTSGVNNEQFF
TRBV28	NA	NA	TRBJ1-2	TGTGCCAACAGCCGATCAGGGAAGGGTGGCTACACCTTC	CANSRSGKGGYTF
TRBV7-2	TRBD2	NA	TRBJ2-5	TGTGCCAGCAGCTCGGGACTAGCGGGAGGGGCCGAGTACTTC	CASSSGLAGGAEYF
TRBV7-2	NA	NA	TRBJ2-5	TGTGCCAGCAGCTTAGTATCAGGGGAGACCCAGTACTTC	CASSLVSGETQYF
TRBV7-3	TRBD2	NA	TRBJ2-3	TGTGCCAGCAGCGCGGGACTAGCGGGGGATATTCCTAACACCGGGGAGCTGTACTTC	CASSAGLAGDIPNTGELYF
TRBV7-4	TRBD1	NA	TRBJ1-1	TGTGCCAGCAGGAGAGGACAGGGAGACACTGAAGCTTTCTTT	CASRRGQGDTEAFF
TRBV7-6	NA	NA	TRBJ2-7	TGTGCCAGCAGCCTACAGGGCCTCTCCACAGATACGCAGTACTTC	CASSLQGLSTDTQYF
TRBV6-6	TRBD2	few	TRBJ2-7	TGTGCCAGCAGGACTACAATAGCGGGAGGATCCTACGAGCAGTACTTC	CASRTTIAGGSYEQYF
TRBV7-2	NA	NA	TRBJ2-1	TGTGCCAGCAGCTTGGTAAAGGGCTCCTACAATGAGCAGTTCTTC	CASSLVKGSYNEQFF
TRBV6-8	NA	once	TRBJ2-2	TGTGCCAGCGGCTCCCCTAGGTTGGAGCTGTTTTTT	CASGSPRLELFF
TRBV7-9	NA	once	TRBJ2-1	TGTGCCAGCAGCTTTACATGGAGCTCCTACAATGAGCAGTTCTTC	CASSFTWSSYNEQFF
TRBV5-6	NA	once	TRBJ1-2	TGTGCCAGCAGCTTGGCCAGGCAGGGATATGGCTACACCTTC	CASSLARQGYGYTF
TRBV12-3/TRBV12-4	NA	once	TRBJ2-5	TGTGCCAGCAATTTCCTTGGGGGTATCCAGTACTTC	CASNFLGGIQYF
TRBV7-6	NA	NA	TRBJ2-1	TGTGCCAGCAGCTTAAGAGCAGACCGGTACAATGAGCAGTTCTTC	CASSLRADRYNEQFF
TRBV12-3/TRBV12-4	NA	few	TRBJ2-7	TGTGCCAGCAATATAGGACGAGGGGACAATGAGCAGTACTTC	CASNIGRGDNEQYF
TRBV6-1	TRBD1	few	TRBJ1-1	TGTGCCAGCAGTTACAGGGGGACGAACACTGAAGCTTTCTTT	CASSYRGTNTEAFF
TRBV7-9	NA	many	TRBJ2-6	TGTGCCAGCATCCCCTCTGGGGCCAACGTCCTGACTTTC	CASIPSGANVLTF
TRBV6-6	NA	many	TRBJ2-5	TGTGCCAGCAGTTACTCCTCACGTTGGACGGGGGGCGATGAGCAGTACTTC	CASSYSSRWTGGDEQYF
TRBV12-3/TRBV12-4	TRBD2	NA	TRBJ2-7	TGTGCCAGCAGTTCCCACGGGACTAGCGGGAGCTACGAGCAGTACTTC	CASSSHGTSGSYEQYF
TRBV7-4	NA	NA	TRBJ2-1	TGTGCCAGCAGCTTAGTAGGCCCTGGGTCCTACAATGAGCAGTTCTTC	CASSLVGPGSYNEQFF
TRBV7-2	TRBD2	NA	TRBJ2-2	TGTGCCAGCAGCTCGACTAGCGGAAACACCGGGGAGCTGTTTTTT	CASSSTSGNTGELFF
TRBV6-6	NA	NA	TRBJ2-1	TGTGCCAGCAGTCAACCCCGGCTTTACAATGAGCAGTTCTTC	CASSQPRLYNEQFF
TRBV9	NA	few	TRBJ2-3	TGTGCCAGCAGCGCAGCGGCTGCGGATACGCAGTATTTT	CASSAAAADTQYF
TRBV12-3/TRBV12-4	NA	NA	TRBJ1-2	TGTGCCAGCAGCCCCTCTCTTTATGGCTACACCTTC	CASSPSLYGYTF
TRBV7-6	TRBD1	NA	TRBJ1-2	TGTGCCAGCAGCTTAAGCGCCAGGGGGGTCGGCGGCTACACCTTC	CASSLSARGVGGYTF
TRBV7-2	NA	NA	TRBJ2-7	TGTGCCAGCAGCTTGGCATTGGGCCCTCCCTACGAGCAGTACTTC	CASSLALGPPYEQYF
TRBV7-6	TRBD2	few	TRBJ2-1	TGTGCCAGCAGCTTGGGTCGGACTAGCAGAAGCTCCTACAATGAGCAGTTCTTC	CASSLGRTSRSSYNEQFF
TRBV7-8	NA	large	TRBJ2-7	TGTGCCAGCAGCTTAAAGGACCTTTATAATTCACCCCTCCACTTC	CASSLKDLYNSPLHF
TRBV7-2	TRBD2	NA	TRBJ2-5	TGTGCCAGCAGCAAAGGGACTAGCGGGAGGGAGACCCAGTACTTC	CASSKGTSGRETQYF
TRBV7-2	TRBD2	NA	TRBJ2-1	TGTGCCAGCAGCTACTCCGGGACTACACAGAAGCAGTTCTTC	CASSYSGTTQKQFF
TRBV7-2	TRBD2	NA	TRBJ2-1	TGTGCCAGCAGCTTAGGCAGGACTAGCGGGAGGTACAATGAGCAGTTCTTC	CASSLGRTSGRYNEQFF
TRBV4-3	NA	many	TRBJ1-4	TGCGCCAGCAGTCAAGGACCAAAGAACAAACTGTTTTTT	CASSQGPKNKLFF
TRBV5-6	NA	NA	TRBJ2-1	TGTGCCAGCAGCTTGGTGGGGACGGGTTACAATGAGCAGTTCTTC	CASSLVGTGYNEQFF
TRBV7-8	TRBD2	few	TRBJ2-3	TGTGCCAGCAGCAGATGGACTAGCGGGAATACAGATACGCAGTATTTT	CASSRWTSGNTDTQYF
TRBV7-2	TRBD2	NA	TRBJ2-1	TGTGCCAGCAGCTACGTAGGGCTAGCGGGGGATGAGCAGTTCTTC	CASSYVGLAGDEQFF
TRBV6-6	NA	NA	TRBJ2-5	TGTGCCAGCAGTTGGGGCCGCCAAGAGACCCAGTACTTC	CASSWGRQETQYF
TRBV12-3/TRBV12-4	NA	NA	TRBJ2-5	TGTGCCAGCAGTTTATTTGCGGAGACCCAGTACTTC	CASSLFAETQYF
TRBV7-6	TRBD2	NA	TRBJ2-1	TGTGCCAGCAGCCAGACTAGCGGGAGGCTGAATGAGCAGTTCTTC	CASSQTSGRLNEQFF
TRBV7-2	NA	NA	TRBJ2-5	TGTGCCAGCAGAAAGGACCCCTCACGACAAGAGACCCAGTACTTC	CASRKDPSRQETQYF
TRBV7-2	NA	NA	TRBJ2-2	TGTGCCAGCAGCTTAAGGGGGGGAGACACCGGGGAGCTGTTTTTT	CASSLRGGDTGELFF
TRBV7-2	NA	NA	TRBJ2-5	TGTGCCAGCAGCTCCGGGACGTATGGGACCCAGTACTTC	CASSSGTYGTQYF
TRBV6-6	TRBD2	medium-sized	TRBJ2-3	TGTGCCAGCAGTTACTTTCTAGCGGGTCCTTCGGATACGCAGTATTTT	CASSYFLAGPSDTQYF
TRBV7-6	TRBD2	NA	TRBJ2-7	TGTGCCAGCAGCTTAGAGGTCAGCGGGGCTTCCTACGAGCAGTACTTC	CASSLEVSGASYEQYF
TRBV7-8	TRBD2	NA	TRBJ2-1	TGTGCCAGCAGCGAAGGACTAGCGGGTGTCAATGAGCAGTTCTTC	CASSEGLAGVNEQFF
TRBV7-2	NA	NA	TRBJ2-5	TGTGCCAGCAGCTTAATGTTGGAGACCCAGTACTTC	CASSLMLETQYF
TRBV7-3	TRBD2	once	TRBJ2-1	TGTGCCAGCAGCTCCCCTGGACTAGGTCGGACTGAGCAGTTCTTC	CASSSPGLGRTEQFF
TRBV12-3/TRBV12-4	TRBD2	NA	TRBJ2-2	TGTGCCAGCAGTTGGGACACACTAGCGGGGGCACGACGGGGCGGGGAGCTGTTTTTT	CASSWDTLAGARRGGELFF
TRBV7-2	NA	NA	TRBJ2-3	TGTGCCAGCAGCCATTATACAGATACGCAGTATTTT	CASSHYTDTQYF
TRBV11-1	NA	few	TRBJ2-1	TGTGCCAGCAGTTTAGGGAGCTACAGCTCCTACAATGAGCAGTTCTTC	CASSLGSYSSYNEQFF
TRBV5-1	NA	many	TRBJ1-4	TGCGCCAGCAGCTTGGGACGACGGGCTGAAAAACTGTTTTTT	CASSLGRRAEKLFF
TRBV7-6	NA	NA	TRBJ2-1	TGTGCCAGCAGCTTAGGGCTAGCCCGCTACAATGAGCAGTTCTTC	CASSLGLARYNEQFF
TRBV20-1	NA	few	TRBJ1-2	TGCAGTGCTAGAGATCTACAGAGCTACTATGGCTACACCTTC	CSARDLQSYYGYTF
TRBV7-2	NA	NA	TRBJ2-7	TGTGCCAGCAGCTTAAATATCGGGGCCATTTACGAGCAGTACTTC	CASSLNIGAIYEQYF
TRBV6-1	NA	NA	TRBJ1-5	TGTGCCAGCAGTGGGGCCGGCCCCAATCAGCCCCAGCATTTT	CASSGAGPNQPQHF
TRBV7-6	NA	NA	TRBJ1-1	TGTGCCAGCAGCGTGAAAGTCGACACTGAAGCTTTCTTT	CASSVKVDTEAFF